The 8 T cell receptor beta chains presented below share a single source sample, sequenced in a study of T cell responses to AZD1222 COVID-19 vaccine. Using immunoSEQ multiplex PCR, the repertoire was profiled, and TCRdb retains in-frame clones only, with some absent. The table has about 140,000 clones, roughly 87% seen once. The input for sequencing was peripheral blood, taken 28 days after the second dose of the MenACWY control vaccine. The receptor source for this set is an adult who received the MenACWY meningococcal vaccine as a control.

This sequence joins TRBV5-1 and TRBJ1-1, with D possibly TRBD1 on 5 matching bases. The germline gives CDR1 SGHRS, CDR2 YFSETQ. The CDR3 has 15 amino acids. Trimming pared 1 base from V and 0 bases from J, leaving 10 bases between. The CDR3 DNA reads as TGCGCCAGCAGCTTGTTGGGGGTAATGAACACTGAAGCTTTCTTT. Translation: CASSLLGVMNTEAFF.

The rearrangement joins TRBV18 to TRBJ1-1; TRBD1 is a possible D gene (6 bases). The germline V gene encodes CDR1 KGHSH and CDR2 LQKENI. With 2 bases removed from V and 1 base from J, the gap between germline ends came to 8 bases. The CDR3 spans 14 residues. This CDR3 reads CASSPAGANTEAFF. The CDR3 DNA sequence: TGTGCCAGCTCACCAGCAGGGGCGAACACTGAAGCTTTCTTT.

V gene TRBV28 combines with J gene TRBJ2-7, with 11 bases identical to TRBD1. V lost 9 bases and J lost 3; bases outside the gene matches: 13. Germline V lookup: CDR1 MDHEN, CDR2 SYDVKM. This CDR3 comprises 16 residues. The CDR3 DNA reads as TGTGCCAGTTGTGAAGCCGGGACAGGGGGTTTCTACGAGCAGTACTTC. It encodes CASCEAGTGGFYEQYF.

As to this clone: Sequence at one end of the junction differs from germline and may be a read error. The chain links TRBV3-1 (or the pseudogene TRBV3-2) to TRBJ2-1; the D is unclear. CDR3 length: 14 amino acids. The V gene's germline CDR1 is LGHDT and CDR2 YNNKEL (reference sequence). The CDR3 DNA reads as TGTGCCAGCAGCGAAGACTTTTCCTACAATGAGCAGTTCTTC. Its translation: CASSEDFSYNEQFF.

J is TRBJ2-7 and V is TRBV11-3; D unresolved. Trimming stripped 5 bases from V and 2 bases from J, with 16 bases between. The CDR3 spans 15 residues. Per germline, CDR1 SGHNT and CDR2 YENEEA. CDR3 sequence: CASSPERWTAYEQYF. The DNA for the CDR3 is TGTGCCAGCAGCCCGGAACGATGGACGGCCTACGAGCAGTACTTC.

The chain has TRBV4-1 and TRBJ1-1, with D uncertain. This CDR3 is built from 15 residues. V shed 1 base and J shed 4 bases, with 13 bases lying between them. Germline V CDR1 and CDR2: MGHRA, YSYEKL. Written as DNA, the CDR3 is TGCGCCAGCAGCCAAGGTTGGGGTCGGGTCACTGAAGCTTTCTTT. Its protein is CASSQGWGRVTEAFF.

The chain joins TRBV11-2 to TRBJ2-7; D is uncertain. Germline V CDR1 and CDR2: SGHAT, FQNNGV. This CDR3 spans 13 amino acids. Deletions cut 0 bases from V and 4 bases from J, with 7 bases between. In nucleotides, the CDR3 is TGTGCCAGCAGCTTAGATACGGTTTACGAGCAGTACTTC. Protein product: CASSLDTVYEQYF. Filled out from reference TRBV11-2 and TRBJ2-7, the complete variable domain reads EAGVAQSPRYKIIEKRQSVAFWCNPISGHATLYWYQQILGQGPKLLIQFQNNGVVDDSQLPKDRFSAERLKGVDSTLKIQPAKLEDSAVYLCASSLDTVYEQYFGPGTRLTVT.

A single count supports this clone. The chain carries TRBV6-2 or TRBV6-3 and TRBJ1-5, with 7 positions matching TRBD1. The CDR3 is made up of 17 amino acids. Germline V gives CDR1 MNHEY, CDR2 SVGEGT. With V trimmed by 5 bases and J by 7 bases, 17 bases remained unmatched. The CDR3 nucleotides read TGTGCCAGCAGTACCAGACCGACAGGGAGAACGGGACAGCCCCAGCATTTT. Translation: CASSTRPTGRTGQPQHF.